A selection of T cell receptor beta chains follows, all from one sample in a study of T cell responses to AZD1222 COVID-19 vaccine. The repertoire was sequenced with immunoSEQ multiplex PCR; TCRdb's copy has only in-frame clones and lacks some. The sample has around 110,000 clones; roughly nine tenths are singletons. The starting material was peripheral blood, obtained 28 days after the second AZD1222 dose. The origin of the receptors is an adult who received the AZD1222 COVID-19 vaccine. Both conserved end residues are part of each CDR3. The order of the fields is J gene, D gene, V gene, clone size, CDR3 protein, CDR3 DNA. D genes are given only for firm matches. Some rows have no size entry. The others give once, few or many, or a class for an expanded clone.

>TRBJ1-6|TRBD1|TRBV18|NA
CASSPGQYNSPLHF
TGTGCCAGCTCACCGGGACAGTATAATTCACCCCTCCACTTT
>TRBJ1-5|NA|TRBV12-3/TRBV12-4|NA
CASSLVRDQPQHF
TGTGCCAGCAGTTTAGTGCGGGATCAGCCCCAGCATTTT
>TRBJ1-4|NA|TRBV28|NA
CASSPGVSWEKLFF
TGTGCCAGTTCCCCCGGGGTATCCTGGGAAAAACTGTTTTTT
>TRBJ2-3|TRBD2|TRBV7-7|NA
CASSSSGNTDTQYF
TGTGCCAGCAGCTCTAGCGGGAACACAGATACGCAGTATTTT
>TRBJ2-1|NA|TRBV5-5|NA
CASSLAGAYNEQFF
TGTGCCAGCAGCTTGGCGGGGGCCTACAATGAGCAGTTCTTC
>TRBJ2-2|NA|TRBV19|NA
CASSADRENTGELFF
TGTGCCAGTAGTGCGGACAGAGAGAACACCGGGGAGCTGTTTTTT
>TRBJ1-2|NA|TRBV28|NA
CASSYRGPYGYTF
TGTGCCAGCAGTTACCGGGGGCCCTATGGCTACACCTTC
>TRBJ1-1|NA|TRBV11-2|NA
CASSFAGNTEAFF
TGTGCCAGCAGCTTCGCGGGGAACACTGAAGCTTTCTTT
>TRBJ1-5|NA|TRBV7-9|NA
CASSLGAGQGNQPQHF
TGTGCCAGCAGCTTAGGAGCAGGGCAAGGCAATCAGCCCCAGCATTTT
>TRBJ2-1|NA|TRBV10-1|NA
CASMRANGNEQFF
TGCGCCAGCATGAGAGCTAACGGAAATGAGCAGTTCTTC
>TRBJ2-7|NA|TRBV6-5|NA
CASSYTETYEQYF
TGTGCCAGCAGTTATACAGAGACCTACGAGCAGTACTTC
>TRBJ2-7|NA|TRBV27|NA
CASMGREYEQYF
TGTGCCAGCATGGGCCGGGAGTACGAGCAGTACTTC
>TRBJ2-3|TRBD1|TRBV5-1|NA
CASSPDRGRDTQYF
TGCGCCAGCAGCCCGGACAGGGGGCGTGATACGCAGTATTTT
>TRBJ1-6|NA|TRBV27|NA
CASSFRGANSPLHF
TGTGCCAGCAGTTTTAGAGGCGCAAATTCACCCCTCCACTTT
>TRBJ1-2|TRBD1|TRBV28|NA
CASSLSGTGGSTF
TGTGCCAGCAGTTTATCTGGGACAGGGGGTTCGACTTTC
>TRBJ2-6|TRBD1|TRBV5-4|NA
CASSLGDRAPNVLTF
TGTGCCAGCAGCTTGGGGGACAGGGCACCCAACGTCCTGACTTTC
>TRBJ2-1|NA|TRBV10-2|NA
CASSGQSTSYNEQFF
TGCGCCAGCAGTGGTCAGTCGACTTCCTACAATGAGCAGTTCTTC
>TRBJ2-1|NA|TRBV6-6|NA
CASSSSLDPTNEQFF
TGTGCCAGCAGTTCCTCCCTGGACCCGACTAATGAGCAGTTCTTC
>TRBJ1-5|NA|TRBV5-8|NA
CASSLTGNQPQHF
TGTGCCAGCAGCTTAACAGGGAATCAGCCCCAGCATTTT
>TRBJ2-5|NA|TRBV7-2|NA
CASAHGAFGETQYF
TGTGCCAGCGCCCACGGGGCGTTTGGAGAGACCCAGTACTTC
>TRBJ2-3|TRBD1|TRBV5-1|NA
CASSLTGGEETQYF
TGCGCCAGCAGCTTGACAGGGGGCGAAGAGACGCAGTATTTT
>TRBJ2-1|NA|TRBV27|NA
CASRSTTTGFDSEQFF
TGTGCCAGCAGATCAACTACGACAGGATTCGATAGTGAGCAGTTCTTC
>TRBJ2-2|TRBD1|TRBV6-5|once
CASSYVSGGVTGELFF
TGTGCCAGCAGTTACGTGTCAGGGGGTGTCACCGGGGAGCTGTTTTTT
>TRBJ2-1|NA|TRBV7-3|NA
CASSFSGRSYNEQFF
TGTGCCAGCAGCTTTAGCGGACGCTCCTACAATGAGCAGTTCTTC
>TRBJ2-1|TRBD2|TRBV29-1|once
CSGLPGLADYNEQFF
TGCAGCGGACTACCGGGACTAGCGGATTACAATGAGCAGTTCTTC
>TRBJ1-1|NA|TRBV2|once
CASKGAWGAFF
TGTGCCAGCAAAGGGGCCTGGGGAGCTTTCTTT
>TRBJ2-1|NA|TRBV13|NA
CASSLGSGTYNEQFF
TGTGCCAGCAGCTTAGGTAGCGGAACCTACAATGAGCAGTTCTTC
>TRBJ2-3|NA|TRBV7-9|NA
CASSLLFAVRDTQYF
TGTGCCAGCAGCTTACTATTTGCGGTTAGGGATACGCAGTATTTT
>TRBJ2-5|TRBD1|TRBV6-5|NA
CASSSTGDREETQYF
TGTGCCAGCAGTTCCACCGGGGACAGGGAAGAGACCCAGTACTTC
>TRBJ1-4|NA|TRBV27|NA
CASSLAGAKAKKLFF
TGTGCCAGCAGTTTAGCCGGGGCGAAGGCGAAAAAACTGTTTTTT
>TRBJ2-2|TRBD2|TRBV24-1|NA
CAIRGTSGNTGELFF
TGTGCCATACGAGGGACTAGCGGGAACACCGGGGAGCTGTTTTTT
>TRBJ2-5|NA|TRBV12-3/TRBV12-4|NA
CASKVMETQYF
TGTGCCAGCAAAGTCATGGAGACCCAGTACTTC
>TRBJ2-7|NA|TRBV6-5|NA
CASSYSSGGSYEQYF
TGTGCCAGCAGTTACTCGAGTGGGGGTTCCTACGAGCAGTACTTC
>TRBJ2-7|TRBD2|TRBV27|NA
CASSLFHLAGASSSYEQYF
TGTGCCAGCAGTTTATTCCATTTAGCGGGAGCTTCGAGCTCCTACGAGCAGTACTTC
>TRBJ1-1|NA|TRBV9|NA
CASSVRVNDSPNTEAFF
TGTGCCAGCAGCGTAAGAGTTAACGACAGCCCAAACACTGAAGCTTTCTTT
>TRBJ1-5|TRBD1|TRBV30|NA
CAWSVDREGGPQHF
TGTGCCTGGAGTGTGGACAGGGAAGGTGGGCCCCAGCATTTT